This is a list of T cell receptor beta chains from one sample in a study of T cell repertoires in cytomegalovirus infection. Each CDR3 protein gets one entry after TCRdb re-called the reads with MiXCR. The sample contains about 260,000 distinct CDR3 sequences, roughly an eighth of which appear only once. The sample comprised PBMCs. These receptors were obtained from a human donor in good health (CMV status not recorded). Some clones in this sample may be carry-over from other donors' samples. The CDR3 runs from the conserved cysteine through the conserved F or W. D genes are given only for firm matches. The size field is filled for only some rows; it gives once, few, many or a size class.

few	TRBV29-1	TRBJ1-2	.	TGCAGCGTTGAAGCCCTCCCCTTGAGGACCTATGGCTACACCTTC	CSVEALPLRTYGYTF
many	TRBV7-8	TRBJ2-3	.	TGTGCCAGCAGCACACGACCCTTGATCGATACGCAGTATTTT	CASSTRPLIDTQYF
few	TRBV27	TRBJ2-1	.	TGTGCCAGCAGTTATCGGACTAATCCTTACAATGAGCAGTTCTTC	CASSYRTNPYNEQFF
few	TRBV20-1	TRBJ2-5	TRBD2	TGCAGTGCCGAGGGTAGCGGGGGGTCCCAAGAGACCCAGTACTTC	CSAEGSGGSQETQYF
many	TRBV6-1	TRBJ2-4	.	TGTGCCAGCAGTTCCCAAGATACAGGGGCCAAAAACATTCAGTACTTC	CASSSQDTGAKNIQYF
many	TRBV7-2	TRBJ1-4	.	TGTGCCAGCAGCCCCACGTTAACTGAAAAACTGTTTTTT	CASSPTLTEKLFF
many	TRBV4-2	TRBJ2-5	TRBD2	TGTGCCAGCAGCCAGGTTAGCGGGAGTCTCGAAGAGACCCAGTACTTC	CASSQVSGSLEETQYF
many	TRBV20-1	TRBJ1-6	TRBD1	TGCAGTGCTAGAGGCCCGGGACAGGGGGCCTCCTATAATTCACCCCTCCACTTT	CSARGPGQGASYNSPLHF
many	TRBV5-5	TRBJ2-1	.	TGTGCCAGCAGCTTGGAGGCCCCAGGGTTATCCTACAATGAGCAGTTCTTC	CASSLEAPGLSYNEQFF
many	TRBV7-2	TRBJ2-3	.	TGTGCCAGCAGCTTAGATCAGCAGTTCACAGATACGCAGTATTTT	CASSLDQQFTDTQYF
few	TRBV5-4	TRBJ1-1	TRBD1	TGTGCCAGCAGCTTGACTCCGGGACAGGGAATTGAAGCTTTCTTT	CASSLTPGQGIEAFF
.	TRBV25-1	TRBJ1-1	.	TGTGCCAGCAGTAAAAAAGGGGCCACTGAAGCTTTCTTT	CASSKKGATEAFF
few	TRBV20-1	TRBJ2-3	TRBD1	TGCAGTGCTAGGGACAGGGAAGGCGCAGATACGCAGTATTTT	CSARDREGADTQYF
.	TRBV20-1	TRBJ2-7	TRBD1	TGCAGTGCTAGTGACGTGGACAGGAGCTCCTACGAGCAGTACTTC	CSASDVDRSSYEQYF
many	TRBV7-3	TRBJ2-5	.	TGTGCCAGCAGCTCCCCTGGCCCTCGGGGTGGGGACCAGTACTTC	CASSSPGPRGGDQYF
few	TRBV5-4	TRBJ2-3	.	TGTGCCAGCAGCTTGGTGGGAGTCCGCACAGATACGCAGTATTTT	CASSLVGVRTDTQYF
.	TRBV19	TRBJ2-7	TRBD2	TGTGCCAGTAGTACCGACTGGGAGGGGACGCAGTACTTC	CASSTDWEGTQYF
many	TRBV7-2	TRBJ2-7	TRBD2	TGTGCCAGCAGCTTGGACGGACTAGCGGCTATCTACGAGCAGTACTTC	CASSLDGLAAIYEQYF
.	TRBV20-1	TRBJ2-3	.	TGCAGTGCTAGAGATTTGGGAGGAGATACGCAGTATTTT	CSARDLGGDTQYF
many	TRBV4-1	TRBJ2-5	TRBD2	TGCGCCAGCAGCCTCCCCCCCGGTAGCGGGGGGTACCAAGAGACCCAGTACTTC	CASSLPPGSGGYQETQYF
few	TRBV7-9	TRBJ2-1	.	TGTGCCAGCAGCGTAAGCCTACCAACGGGGGAGCAGTTCTTC	CASSVSLPTGEQFF
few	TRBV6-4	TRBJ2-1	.	TGTGCCAGCAGTGACGGGAGCTCCTACAATGAGCAGTTCTTC	CASSDGSSYNEQFF
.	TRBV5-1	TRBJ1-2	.	TGCGCCAGCAGCTTGGGACGCTCGATAACCTATGGCTACACCTTC	CASSLGRSITYGYTF
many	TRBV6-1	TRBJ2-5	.	TGTGCCAGCAGTGCAGACTTCCAAGAGACCCAGTACTTC	CASSADFQETQYF
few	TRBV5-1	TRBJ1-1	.	TGCGCCAGCAGCGAGCCCATGGGCACTGAAGCTTTCTTT	CASSEPMGTEAFF
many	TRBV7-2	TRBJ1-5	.	TGTGCCAGCAGCTCTAGGGGAGGACAACAGCCCCAGCATTTT	CASSSRGGQQPQHF
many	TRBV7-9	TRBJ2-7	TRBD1	TGTGCCAGCAGCTTAGCGACAGGGTTGTACTTC	CASSLATGLYF
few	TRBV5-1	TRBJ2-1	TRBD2	TGCGCCAGCAGCTTCCGGGAGGGCTCCTACAATGAGCAGTTCTTC	CASSFREGSYNEQFF
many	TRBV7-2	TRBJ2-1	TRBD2	TGTGCCAGCAGCCCGACTAGCGGGGGGGATGAGCAGTTCTTC	CASSPTSGGDEQFF
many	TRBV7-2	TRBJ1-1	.	TGTGCCAGCAGCTTAGATAAAGGGGGTACTGAAGCTTTCTTT	CASSLDKGGTEAFF
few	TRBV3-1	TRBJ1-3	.	TGTGCCAGCAGCCAAGAGGGGCCGGGGAACTTTGGAAACACCATATATTTT	CASSQEGPGNFGNTIYF
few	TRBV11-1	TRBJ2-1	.	TGTGCCAGCAAAGAGCCGAGACAATACAATGAGCAGTTCTTC	CASKEPRQYNEQFF
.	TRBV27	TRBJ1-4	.	TGTGCCAGCAGTCGGCAGCGTAGTGAAAAACTGTTTTTT	CASSRQRSEKLFF
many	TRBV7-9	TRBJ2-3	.	TGTGCCAGCAGCTTAGGGGACCGATCGGGCGATACGCAGTATTTT	CASSLGDRSGDTQYF
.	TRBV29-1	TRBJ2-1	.	TGCAGCGTTGTGGGGGGATCCTACAATGAGCAGTTCTTC	CSVVGGSYNEQFF
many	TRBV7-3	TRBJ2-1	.	TGTGCCAGCGGGCTAGGGGGGGGGCCGAATGAGCAGTTCTTC	CASGLGGGPNEQFF
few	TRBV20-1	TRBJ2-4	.	TGCAGTGCTAGAGATCCCCAGGTTTGGGACATTCAGTACTTC	CSARDPQVWDIQYF
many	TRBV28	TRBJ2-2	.	TGTGCCAGCAGTACGACTCCGGAGACAGGGAACACCGGGGAGCTGTTTTTT	CASSTTPETGNTGELFF
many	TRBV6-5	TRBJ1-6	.	TGTGCCAGCAGTTACTCGGACAGCTTCTATAATTCACCCCTCCACTTT	CASSYSDSFYNSPLHF
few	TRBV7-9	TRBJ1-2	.	TGTGCCAGCAGCTTATTCACAGGCGGCTACACCTTC	CASSLFTGGYTF
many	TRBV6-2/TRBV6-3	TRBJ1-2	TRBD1	TGTGCCAGCAGAAGACCCCCAGGGGGACGGGACTATGGCTACACCTTC	CASRRPPGGRDYGYTF
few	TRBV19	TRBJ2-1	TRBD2	TGTGCCAGTAGTATCCTAGCGGGGGGGCTTAATGAGCAGTTCTTC	CASSILAGGLNEQFF
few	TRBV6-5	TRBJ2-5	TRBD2	TGTGCCAGCAGCTTTCGAACGGGAGGACAAGAGACCCAGTACTTC	CASSFRTGGQETQYF
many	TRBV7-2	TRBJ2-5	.	TGTGCCAGCAGCTTAAACAGGGAGGGGGAGACCCAGTACTTC	CASSLNREGETQYF
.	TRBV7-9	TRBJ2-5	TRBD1	TGTGCCAGCAGCATAAGGGACAGGGGAAGCCAAGAGACCCAGTACTTC	CASSIRDRGSQETQYF
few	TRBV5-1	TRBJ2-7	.	TGCGCCAGCAGCTTGGACGGACGGATCTACGAGCAGTACTTC	CASSLDGRIYEQYF
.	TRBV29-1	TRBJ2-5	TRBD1	TGCAGCGTTGGGACAGGTGTCCAAGAGACCCAGTACTTC	CSVGTGVQETQYF
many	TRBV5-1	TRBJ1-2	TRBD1	TGCGCCAGCAGCACCTCCGGGACAGTACAACTCACCTTC	CASSTSGTVQLTF
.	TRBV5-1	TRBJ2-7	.	TGCGCCAGCAGCCAGGGGCCCGAGCAGTACTTC	CASSQGPEQYF
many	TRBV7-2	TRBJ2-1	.	TGTGCCAGCAGCTTAAAGCCGGGACACCTATACAATGAGCAGTTCTTC	CASSLKPGHLYNEQFF
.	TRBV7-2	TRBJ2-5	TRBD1	TGTGCCAGCAGCTTGGATAGGGGGCAACAAGAGACCCAGTACTTC	CASSLDRGQQETQYF
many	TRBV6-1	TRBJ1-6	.	TGTGCCAGCAGTCGCCCCCGGTTCTCCTATAATTCACCCCTCCACTTT	CASSRPRFSYNSPLHF
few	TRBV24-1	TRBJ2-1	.	TGTGCCACCAGTAACTTAATGGGACCCCCCAATGAGCAGTTCTTC	CATSNLMGPPNEQFF
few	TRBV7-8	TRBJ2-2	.	TGTGCCAGCAGCTTAGCTCATATCGGGGAGCTGTTTTTT	CASSLAHIGELFF
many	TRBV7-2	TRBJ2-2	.	TGTGCCAGCCTCCGTAGCGGAGGGAACACCGGGGAGCTGTTTTTT	CASLRSGGNTGELFF
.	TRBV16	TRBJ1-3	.	TGTGCCAGCAGCCAATCTACTGGGCCCGGAAACACCATATATTTT	CASSQSTGPGNTIYF
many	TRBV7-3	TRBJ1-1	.	TGTGCCAGCAGCTCGCCGGGACTCCGAGCTTTCTTT	CASSSPGLRAFF
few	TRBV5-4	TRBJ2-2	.	TGTGCCAGCAGCTCGAGGGGGTCGGACACCGGGGAGCTGTTTTTT	CASSSRGSDTGELFF
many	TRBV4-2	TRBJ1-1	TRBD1	TGTGCCAGCAGCCAAGGACAGGGGGCCGACACTGAAGCTTTCTTT	CASSQGQGADTEAFF
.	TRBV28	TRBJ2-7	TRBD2	TGTGCCAGCAGTCTTCGCGGGGGTCCCGGGTACGAGCAGTACTTC	CASSLRGGPGYEQYF